The next 18 T cell receptor beta chains were all read from a single sample in a study of sequential checkpoint blockade in melanoma. TCRdb's copy holds only in-frame clones and misses some; the assay was immunoSEQ multiplex PCR. The sample has about 22,000 clones, more than 80% seen once. Treatment given: randomized to nivolumab then ipilimumab (arm A) or the reverse (arm B). Material: CD8+ T cells sorted from blood (inferred from file names), obtained from a patient given nivolumab and ipilimumab in sequence. Receptor source: a human donor with melanoma.

The chain carries TRBV27 and TRBJ2-7; D may be TRBD1 (5 bases). The CDR3 is 10 residues long. Between the trimmed V and J ends, which lost 8 bases and 4 bases, there was a span of 6 bases. The germline CDR1 and CDR2 sequences are MNHEY and SMNVEV (reference sequence). The CDR3 DNA reads TGTGCCAGCGGGGCTTACGAGCAGTACTTC. It encodes CASGAYEQYF.

The chain has TRBV5-4 and TRBJ1-2; 12 nucleotides match TRBD1. Trimming at V came to 4 bases and at J to 7 bases, leaving 8 bases not matched to a gene. CDR3 size: 15 residues. Germline CDR1 reads SGHNT; CDR2 reads YYREEE (reference sequence). In nucleotides, the CDR3 is TGTGCCAGCAGCGACCGGGACAGGGGGCGAGTTGGCTACACCTTC. It yields the protein CASSDRDRGRVGYTF.

The rearrangement uses TRBV5-1 and TRBJ2-1; tentatively, D is TRBD2 (6 bases). The germline gives CDR1 SGHRS, CDR2 YFSETQ. This CDR3 spans 16 amino acids. The V end was cut by 4 bases, the J end by 8 bases, with 22 bases between. This CDR3 is CASSPRRREPLHEQFF. DNA of the CDR3: TGCGCCAGCAGCCCCAGGAGACGGGAGCCTCTCCATGAGCAGTTCTTC. The full variable domain, completed using reference TRBV5-1 and TRBJ2-1, is KAGVTQTPRYLIKTRGQQVTLSCSPISGHRSVSWYQQTPGQGLQFLFEYFSETQRNKGNFPGRFSGRQFSNSRSEMNVSTLELGDSALYLCASSPRRREPLHEQFFGPGTRLTVL.

The J gene is TRBJ1-1, the V gene TRBV13, with a possible D match to TRBD1 (5 bases). The germline CDR1 and CDR2 sequences are PRHDT and FYEKMQ (reference sequence). With 5 bases removed from V and 5 bases from J, the gap between germline ends came to 12 bases. The CDR3 extends over 13 amino acids. CDR3 sequence reads: CASSPWGRTEAFF. CDR3 bases: TGTGCCAGCAGCCCCTGGGGGAGGACTGAAGCTTTCTTT.

This rearrangement joins TRBV10-3 to TRBJ2-1, with a tentative D call TRBD2 (5 bases). The CDR3 length is 14 residues. V was trimmed by 3 bases and J by 7 bases, leaving 13 bases between them. Looked up from germline, CDR1 is ENHRY and CDR2 is SYGVKD. In nucleotides, the CDR3 is TGTGCCATCAGTGATCGGGTGAGCGGAAATGAGCAGTTCTTC. Amino acid sequence: CAISDRVSGNEQFF.

The genes are TRBV29-1 and TRBJ1-3; D uncertain. This CDR3 is built from 13 residues. CDR1 and CDR2 (germline): SQVTM, ANQGSEA. V was cut by 5 bases and J by 0 bases, with 8 bases left in between. The DNA for the CDR3 is TGCAGCGTTCGTCTACCCTCTGGAAACACCATATATTTT. This codes for CSVRLPSGNTIYF.

This clone has a single count. The J gene is TRBJ1-5, the V gene TRBV6-1; 8 nucleotides match TRBD1. Per the germline V gene, CDR1 is MNHNS and CDR2 is SASEGT. J lost 6 bases, V lost 3 bases, and 7 bases had no gene match. This CDR3 comprises 15 residues. CDR3 sequence reads: CASSDYRGKGQPQHF. The CDR3 region has the DNA TGTGCCAGCAGTGACTACAGGGGGAAAGGTCAGCCCCAGCATTTT.

This chain joins TRBV7-9 and TRBJ1-4; D possibly corresponds to TRBD1 (5 bases). Germline V gives CDR1 SEHNR, CDR2 FQNEAQ (reference sequence). Trimming removed 6 bases from V and 4 bases from J, with 15 bases in between. This CDR3 has 15 residues. Here the CDR3 reads CASSSVGTDNEKLFF. Written as DNA, the CDR3 is TGTGCCAGCAGTTCAGTCGGGACTGATAATGAAAAACTGTTTTTT.

The V gene is TRBV28, the J gene TRBJ1-3; no definite D call. V dropped 2 bases and J dropped 0 bases, with 11 bases sitting between them. This CDR3 is 16 amino acids long. Germline-derived CDR1 and CDR2 are MDHEN and SYDVKM. CDR3 residues: CASSLIYGDSGNTIYF. The CDR3 DNA sequence: TGTGCCAGCAGTTTAATCTACGGTGACTCTGGAAACACCATATATTTT.

Remarks on this clone: One junction end does not reproduce the germline sequence, and a read error may be involved. Other DNA sequences in this specimen translate into the identical CDR3. V usage is TRBV10-3 and J usage is TRBJ2-5, with 8 bases fitting TRBD1. The CDR3 extends over 15 amino acids. Per germline, CDR1 ENHRY and CDR2 SYGVKD. DNA for the CDR3: TGTGCTATCAGTGGAGGCAGGGGGCGCGGGGAGACCCAGTACTTC. Protein product: CAISGGRGRGETQYF.

The DNA for the CDR3 is TGTGCCAGCAGCTTACAGGGAGACTATGGCTACACCTTC. It encodes CASSLQGDYGYTF. V usage is TRBV5-6 and J usage is TRBJ1-2, with D tentatively TRBD1 (6 bases). V dropped 2 bases and J dropped 3 bases, with 8 bases sitting between them. Germline-derived CDR1 and CDR2 are SGHDT and YYEEEE. The CDR3 sequence is 13 residues long.

The V call is TRBV11-1, the J call TRBJ1-1; D perhaps matches TRBD1 (5 bases). The germline V gene encodes CDR1 SGHAT and CDR2 FQDESV (reference sequence). The CDR3 is 12 residues long. V lost 5 bases and J 11 bases, leaving 15 bases between the germline ends. This CDR3 reads CASSHIAGDAFF. As DNA, the CDR3 is TGTGCCAGCAGCCATATAGCGGGGGACGCTTTCTTT.

This clone has more than one count but fewer than ten. The chain recombines TRBV6-5 with TRBJ1-2, with 7 bases lining up with TRBD1. J gave up 14 bases and V 1 base, and 7 bases lay outside the gene matches. Per germline, CDR1 MNHEY and CDR2 SVGAGI. The CDR3 loop spans 12 amino acids. CDR3 residues: CASSYLPGQKTF. The CDR3 DNA follows: TGTGCCAGCAGTTACTTGCCGGGACAGAAAACCTTC.

The DNA of the CDR3 is TGTGCCAGCAGGCCTAGCGGGGGGAACAATGAGCAGTTCTTC. Amino acid sequence: CASRPSGGNNEQFF. This sequence joins TRBV27 and TRBJ2-1; 11 bases fit TRBD2. The CDR3 runs 14 residues. V trimming: 6 bases; J trimming: 5 bases; junction bases outside the gene matches: 3. In germline, CDR1 is MNHEY, CDR2 SMNVEV (reference sequence).

This rearrangement joins TRBV7-8 to TRBJ2-7; 9 bases match TRBD1. This CDR3 is built from 16 residues. The junction had 13 bases not matched to a gene; V was cut back by 6 bases and J by 4 bases. Looked up from germline, CDR1 is SGHVS and CDR2 is FQNEAQ. The CDR3 bases are TGTGCCAGCAGTCCTTATACCCGGGACAGGGATTACGAGCAGTACTTC. Translation: CASSPYTRDRDYEQYF.

The chain recombines TRBV5-6 with TRBJ2-1; 8 nucleotides match TRBD1. CDR1 and CDR2 from the germline V gene are SGHDT and YYEEEE. This CDR3 contains 14 residues. J gave up 8 bases and V 3 bases, and 7 bases lay outside the gene matches. CDR3 sequence: CASSSGQVLDEQFF. The CDR3 DNA is TGTGCCAGCAGCTCGGGACAGGTTCTGGATGAGCAGTTCTTC.

The chain is built from TRBV7-6 and TRBJ2-2, with 9 bases aligning to TRBD1. CDR1 is SGHVS and CDR2 is FNYEAQ in the germline V gene. V was clipped by 6 bases and J by 3 bases; unmatched bases: 5. CDR3 size: 15 residues. Here the CDR3 reads CASRPDRGDTGELFF. The CDR3 nucleotides read TGTGCCAGCAGACCCGACAGGGGGGACACCGGGGAGCTGTTTTTT.

V usage is TRBV28 and J usage is TRBJ1-4; 7 positions match TRBD1. In germline, CDR1 is MDHEN, CDR2 SYDVKM. Trimming took 6 bases from V and 5 from J; bases not matched to a gene: 6. CDR3 size: 14 residues. CDR3: CASSKQGTNEKLFF. Here the CDR3 DNA reads TGTGCCAGCAGCAAACAGGGGACAAATGAAAAACTGTTTTTT.